These 30 T cell receptor beta chains were all obtained from the same sample, sequenced in a study of glioma-infiltrating T cells after dendritic cell vaccination. Profiling relied on immunoSEQ multiplex PCR, and the TCRdb table lists in-frame clones only, not all of them. The sample has some 60,000 clones; roughly 80% are singletons. Time point here: after dendritic cell vaccination, including at tumor progression/relapse. The sample was blood, taken after dendritic cell vaccination. The source is a human donor with glioblastoma.

The J gene is TRBJ1-1, the V gene TRBV4-1, with D unclear. V lost 1 base to trimming and J lost 0 bases, with 9 bases between them. CDR1 and CDR2 from the germline V gene are MGHRA and YSYEKL. This CDR3 comprises 15 residues. The CDR3 bases are TGCGCCAGCAGCCAAGGTTCACAGTTGAACACTGAAGCTTTCTTT. It yields the protein CASSQGSQLNTEAFF.

This clone has a handful of counts. The rearrangement joins TRBV5-1 to TRBJ1-2; D gene ambiguous. The CDR3 is made up of 12 amino acids. V was cut by 0 bases and J by 6 bases, with 6 bases left in between. Per germline, CDR1 SGHRS and CDR2 YFSETQ. CDR3 amino acids: CASSLDPDGYTF. The CDR3 DNA follows: TGCGCCAGCAGCTTGGATCCGGATGGCTACACCTTC.

The CDR3 reads CSSVSGGPLEQFF. CDR3 nucleotides: TGCAGCTCAGTTAGCGGGGGACCCTTGGAGCAGTTCTTC. The V and J genes are TRBV29-1 and TRBJ2-1; 9 bases line up with TRBD2. This CDR3 is built from 13 residues. V shed 8 bases and J 10 bases; nucleotides not matched to a gene: 12. Germline values: CDR1 SQVTM, CDR2 ANQGSEA.

The rearrangement joins TRBV4-1 to TRBJ2-4; tentatively, D is TRBD1 (5 bases). Germline CDR1 MGHRA, CDR2 YSYEKL. This CDR3 has 18 residues. Trimming cost V 4 bases and J 3 bases, with 22 bases left between them. CDR3 protein: CASSRSSATGRDKNIQYF. In nucleotides, the CDR3 is TGCGCCAGCAGCCGCTCCTCCGCGACTGGCAGGGACAAAAACATTCAGTACTTC.

The chain couples TRBV4-2 to TRBJ1-4; TRBD1 might be the D (5 bases). This CDR3 region has 17 residues. Per the germline V gene, CDR1 is LGHNA and CDR2 is YNFKEQ. V shed 0 bases and J shed 3 bases, with 14 bases lying between them. CDR3 amino acids: CASSQDLAAGPNEKLFF. DNA for the CDR3: TGTGCCAGCAGCCAAGATTTAGCGGCAGGGCCTAATGAAAAACTGTTTTTT.

This chain uses TRBV13 with TRBJ2-1; 12 positions match TRBD2. V shed 1 base, J shed 1 base, and the junction held 5 bases outside the gene matches. Germline CDR1 and CDR2: PRHDT and FYEKMQ (reference sequence). CDR3 size: 18 residues. The DNA of the CDR3 is TGTGCCAGCAGCTTAGAGGTGACTAGCGGGGGATCCTACAATGAGCAGTTCTTC. Protein sequence: CASSLEVTSGGSYNEQFF.

This chain joins TRBV5-4 and TRBJ2-5; D possibly corresponds to TRBD2 (5 bases). Germline CDR1 is SGHNT and CDR2 is YYREEE (reference sequence). Trimming stripped 2 bases from V and 5 bases from J, with 10 bases between. This CDR3 region has 13 residues. CDR3 sequence reads: CASSFDSGETQYF. The CDR3 DNA sequence: TGTGCCAGCAGCTTCGACTCGGGGGAGACCCAGTACTTC.

The rearrangement links TRBV11-1 to TRBJ1-2; D ambiguous. V was pared by 0 bases and J by 1 base, with 6 bases between. The CDR3 is 14 amino acids. CDR1 is SGHAT and CDR2 is FQDESV in the germline V gene (reference sequence). CDR3: CASSLAADNYGYTF. In nucleotides, the CDR3 is TGTGCCAGCAGCTTAGCGGCGGATAACTATGGCTACACCTTC.

The chain links TRBV11-2 to TRBJ2-2, with 9 bases matching TRBD2. Trimming at V came to 2 bases and at J to 6 bases, leaving 4 bases not matched to a gene. CDR3 length equals 15 residues. Germline loops: CDR1 SGHAT, CDR2 FQNNGV. This CDR3 reads CASSLSSGAPGELFF. CDR3 nucleotides: TGTGCCAGCAGCTTATCTAGCGGGGCGCCCGGGGAGCTGTTTTTT.

The rearrangement joins TRBV5-1 to TRBJ1-6, with a weak D call TRBD1 (5 bases). In germline, CDR1 is SGHRS, CDR2 YFSETQ. Trimming left V 6 bases short and J 0 bases short, with 16 bases between. CDR3 length equals 17 residues. The CDR3 region is CASIRDSTSSYNSPLHF. CDR3 nucleotides: TGCGCCAGCATCCGGGACTCCACAAGCTCCTATAATTCACCCCTCCACTTT. Using reference TRBV5-1 and TRBJ1-6 for the parts outside the CDR3, the full variable domain is KAGVTQTPRYLIKTRGQQVTLSCSPISGHRSVSWYQQTPGQGLQFLFEYFSETQRNKGNFPGRFSGRQFSNSRSEMNVSTLELGDSALYLCASIRDSTSSYNSPLHFGNGTRLTVT.

This clone appeared many times. V gene TRBV5-6 combines with J gene TRBJ1-3; possible D gene TRBD1, 5 bases. The CDR3 is made up of 14 amino acids. With 4 bases removed from V and 0 bases from J, the gap between germline ends came to 8 bases. Germline V CDR1 and CDR2: SGHDT, YYEEEE. The CDR3 region has the DNA TGTGCCAGCAGCCCGACAGACTCTGGAAACACCATATATTTT. Protein product: CASSPTDSGNTIYF. Full variable domain (rest looked up from reference TRBV5-6 and TRBJ1-3): DAGVTQSPTHLIKTRGQQVTLRCSPKSGHDTVSWYQQALGQGPQFIFQYYEEEERQRGNFPDRFSGHQFPNYSSELNVNALLLGDSALYLCASSPTDSGNTIYFGEGSWLTVV.

The chain couples TRBV15 to TRBJ1-3; D is uncertain. The germline V gene encodes CDR1 LNHNV and CDR2 YYDKDF (reference sequence). This CDR3 contains 12 residues. Trimming removed 5 bases from V and 1 base from J, with 3 bases in between. For the CDR3, the DNA is TGTGCCACCAGCTATTCTGGAAACACCATATATTTT. Encoded protein: CATSYSGNTIYF.

CDR3 region: CASSYPNREETQYF. CDR3 DNA: TGTGCCAGCAGTTATCCGAACAGGGAAGAGACCCAGTACTTC. The chain joins TRBV6-6 to TRBJ2-5; D might be TRBD1 (6 bases). Germline V CDR1 and CDR2: MNHNY, SVGAGI (reference sequence). V lost 3 bases, J lost 3 bases, and 11 bases lay in between. The CDR3 is 14 amino acids.

The V and J genes are TRBV20-1 and TRBJ2-7, with a weak D call TRBD2 (5 bases). In germline, CDR1 is DFQATT, CDR2 SNEGSKA (reference sequence). The CDR3 contains 11 residues. V was cut by 4 bases and J by 4 bases, with 8 bases left in between. The CDR3 DNA reads TGCAGTGCTACTAGCACATACGAGCAGTACTTC. As protein: CSATSTYEQYF.

The V gene is TRBV4-1, the J gene TRBJ2-5; the D gene is possibly TRBD2 (7 bases). Germline assignment: CDR1 MGHRA and CDR2 YSYEKL. Trimming removed 6 bases from V and 4 bases from J, with 15 bases in between. This CDR3 has 14 residues. Written as DNA, the CDR3 is TGCGCCAGCAGACGTCAGGGAGGGGGAGAGACCCAGTACTTC. Protein sequence: CASRRQGGGETQYF.

CDR3 nucleotides: TGCAGCGTTGCCCACAGGACAGGGGGCGCCGGTAACTATGGCTACACCTTC. It translates to CSVAHRTGGAGNYGYTF. The chain combines TRBV29-1 with TRBJ1-2; 11 bases align to TRBD1. The CDR3 loop spans 17 amino acids. J was trimmed by 1 base and V by 4 bases; bases with no gene match: 11. Germline V gene lookup returns CDR1 SQVTM and CDR2 ANQGSEA.

The chain combines TRBV18 with TRBJ2-7, with a weak D call TRBD1 (5 bases). This CDR3 is 15 amino acids long. The germline V gene encodes CDR1 KGHSH and CDR2 LQKENI. V shed 0 bases and J shed 4 bases, with 13 bases lying between them. This CDR3 reads CASSPPVSGLYEQYF. CDR3 bases: TGTGCCAGCTCACCACCGGTGTCAGGGTTGTACGAGCAGTACTTC.

The rearrangement uses TRBV28 and TRBJ1-6; D not certain. The CDR3 contains 14 residues. V shed 5 bases and J shed 8 bases, with 13 bases lying between them. CDR1 is MDHEN, CDR2 SYDVKM, per germline. Written as DNA, the CDR3 is TGTGCCAGCAGTCCCCCGGGTTTTGATTCACCCCTCCACTTT. As protein: CASSPPGFDSPLHF.

The J gene is TRBJ2-3, the V gene TRBV6-4; 8 bases align to TRBD2. The CDR3 is 15 residues long. V lost 2 bases and J lost 2; bases outside the gene matches: 3. Per germline, CDR1 MRHNA and CDR2 SNTAGT. The CDR3 region is CASSDKAGATDTQYF. CDR3 sequence (DNA): TGTGCCAGCAGTGACAAAGCGGGGGCCACAGATACGCAGTATTTT.

This sequence joins TRBV2 and TRBJ2-2; 8 positions agree with TRBD1. Germline lookup yields CDR1 SNHLY and CDR2 FYNNEI. The CDR3 spans 15 residues. The J segment lost 7 bases and the V segment lost 3 bases, leaving 7 bases of the junction unmatched. In DNA form, the CDR3 reads TGTGCCAGCAGTGACGGCAGGGGGCTGAGCGGGGAGCTGTTTTTT. Translated: CASSDGRGLSGELFF. Drawing the rest from reference TRBV2 and TRBJ2-2, the complete variable domain is EPEVTQTPSHQVTQMGQEVILRCVPISNHLYFYWYRQILGQKVEFLVSFYNNEISEKSEIFDDQFSVERPDGSNFTLKIRSTKLEDSAMYFCASSDGRGLSGELFFGEGSRLTVL.

This rearrangement joins TRBV11-3 to TRBJ2-5, with a tentative D call TRBD1 (5 bases). Per germline, CDR1 SGHNT and CDR2 YENEEA. Trimming pared 1 base from V and 5 bases from J, leaving 14 bases between. The CDR3 is made up of 15 amino acids. The CDR3 is CASSLGTQDRETQYF. In nucleotides, the CDR3 is TGTGCCAGCAGCTTAGGGACACAGGACCGGGAGACCCAGTACTTC.

This clone has just one count. The V call is TRBV5-4, the J call TRBJ1-5; 11 nucleotides align to TRBD1. Germline V gene sequence: CDR1 SGHNT, CDR2 YYREEE (reference sequence). The CDR3 loop spans 14 amino acids. The J segment lost 7 bases and the V segment lost 2 bases, leaving 2 bases of the junction unmatched. The CDR3 spells CASSFGTGGQPQHF. The CDR3 DNA sequence: TGTGCCAGCAGCTTCGGGACAGGGGGGCAGCCCCAGCATTTT.

This clone was seen just once. Written as DNA, the CDR3 is TGTGCCAGCAGCCCAGTGACGGGGAGTGAGCAGTTCTTC. Translated, it gives CASSPVTGSEQFF. The rearrangement uses TRBV11-2 and TRBJ2-1; D is possibly TRBD2 (5 bases). CDR1 SGHAT and CDR2 FQNNGV come from the germline V gene. The CDR3 is 13 amino acids. The V and J ends lost 5 bases and 9 bases respectively, with 14 bases between them.

The chain recombines TRBV5-1 with TRBJ1-1; D is possibly TRBD1 (6 bases). Deletions cut 6 bases from V and 2 bases from J, with 17 bases between. The CDR3 runs 15 residues. The germline V gene has CDR1 SGHRS and CDR2 YFSETQ. CDR3 loop: CASTLTDSRNTEAFF. DNA of the CDR3: TGCGCCAGCACCTTAACGGACAGCCGAAACACTGAAGCTTTCTTT.

The chain employs TRBV2 and TRBJ1-5; D not certain. V was shortened by 4 bases and J by 0 bases, with 7 bases between the two germline ends. Germline V gives CDR1 SNHLY, CDR2 FYNNEI. CDR3 length equals 14 residues. CDR3 in DNA: TGTGCCAGCAGTGTCGAGGGTAGCAATCAGCCCCAGCATTTT. The encoded protein is CASSVEGSNQPQHF. Full variable domain (rest looked up from reference TRBV2 and TRBJ1-5): EPEVTQTPSHQVTQMGQEVILRCVPISNHLYFYWYRQILGQKVEFLVSFYNNEISEKSEIFDDQFSVERPDGSNFTLKIRSTKLEDSAMYFCASSVEGSNQPQHFGDGTRLSIL.

The chain combines TRBV2 with TRBJ2-7; a weak D match, TRBD1 (5 bases). The germline V gene has CDR1 SNHLY and CDR2 FYNNEI. The CDR3 loop spans 16 amino acids. Trimming stripped 2 bases from V and 1 base from J, with 15 bases between. CDR3 sequence: CASSEQLRETSYEQYF. DNA of the CDR3: TGTGCCAGCAGTGAACAACTCAGGGAAACTTCCTACGAGCAGTACTTC. Using reference TRBV2 and TRBJ2-7 for the parts outside the CDR3, the full variable domain is EPEVTQTPSHQVTQMGQEVILRCVPISNHLYFYWYRQILGQKVEFLVSFYNNEISEKSEIFDDQFSVERPDGSNFTLKIRSTKLEDSAMYFCASSEQLRETSYEQYFGPGTRLTVT.

The chain couples TRBV30 to TRBJ2-5; perhaps TRBD2 as D (6 bases). The CDR3 has 13 amino acids. The germline gives CDR1 GTSNPN, CDR2 SVGIG (reference sequence). Between the trimmed V and J ends, which lost 5 bases and 5 bases, there was a span of 15 bases. The CDR3 DNA reads as TGTGCCTGGGTAGGGGACTCTGGGGAGACCCAGTACTTC. Protein product: CAWVGDSGETQYF.

The CDR3 coding sequence is TGTGCCAGCAGCTTGGGCCCCGCGGTCCAAGAGACCCAGTACTTC. Amino acids: CASSLGPAVQETQYF. The chain has TRBV5-4 and TRBJ2-5; no reliable D call. Germline values: CDR1 SGHNT, CDR2 YYREEE (reference sequence). V was clipped by 0 bases and J by 1 base, with 10 bases between them. The CDR3 sequence is 15 residues long.

Notes on this clone: At one of its ends the junction is not consistent with the germline gene, which may arise from a read error. Different DNA sequences within this sample yield the same CDR3. This chain joins TRBV5-6 and TRBJ1-6; 8 bases align to TRBD1. Germline-derived CDR1 and CDR2 are SGHDT and YYEEEE. This CDR3 comprises 17 residues. The CDR3: CASSHTSRGPYNSPLHF. The CDR3 nucleotides read TGTGCCAGCAGCCACACCAGCAGGGGGCCCTATAATTCCCCCCTCCACTTT.

This chain connects TRBV10-3 to TRBJ2-7, with TRBD2 matching 8 bases. Trimming cost V 2 bases and J 7 bases; bases outside gene matches: 1. From germline, CDR1 is ENHRY and CDR2 SYGVKD. The CDR3 covers 12 residues. CDR3 sequence reads: CAISERGGEQYF. The CDR3 DNA reads as TGTGCCATCAGTGAGCGGGGGGGGGAGCAGTACTTC.